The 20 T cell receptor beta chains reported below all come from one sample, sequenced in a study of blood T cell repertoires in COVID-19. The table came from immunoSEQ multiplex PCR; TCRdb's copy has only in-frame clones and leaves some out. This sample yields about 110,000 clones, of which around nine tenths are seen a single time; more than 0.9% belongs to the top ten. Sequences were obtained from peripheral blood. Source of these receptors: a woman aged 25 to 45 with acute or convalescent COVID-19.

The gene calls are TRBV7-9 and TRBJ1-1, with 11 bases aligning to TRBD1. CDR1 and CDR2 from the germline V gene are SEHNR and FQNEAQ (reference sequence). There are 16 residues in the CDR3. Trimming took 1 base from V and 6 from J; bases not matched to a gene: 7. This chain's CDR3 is CASSLGTGGASPEAFF. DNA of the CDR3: TGTGCCAGCAGCTTAGGGACAGGGGGCGCTTCACCTGAAGCTTTCTTT.

In DNA, the CDR3 is TGTGCCAGCAGCTATCTGCCAGGGGGCACCGGGGAGCTGTTTTTT. Translated, it gives CASSYLPGGTGELFF. The chain couples TRBV27 to TRBJ2-2; 7 bases fit TRBD1. Germline assignment: CDR1 MNHEY and CDR2 SMNVEV (reference sequence). V lost 6 bases to trimming and J lost 4 bases; unmatched junction nucleotides: 8. This CDR3 has 15 amino acids.

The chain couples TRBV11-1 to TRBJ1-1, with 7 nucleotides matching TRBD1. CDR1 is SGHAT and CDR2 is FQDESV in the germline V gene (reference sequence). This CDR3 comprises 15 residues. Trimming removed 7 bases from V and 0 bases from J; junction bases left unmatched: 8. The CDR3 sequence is CASNLQQGMNTEAFF. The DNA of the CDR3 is TGTGCCAGCAACCTACAACAGGGGATGAACACTGAAGCTTTCTTT.

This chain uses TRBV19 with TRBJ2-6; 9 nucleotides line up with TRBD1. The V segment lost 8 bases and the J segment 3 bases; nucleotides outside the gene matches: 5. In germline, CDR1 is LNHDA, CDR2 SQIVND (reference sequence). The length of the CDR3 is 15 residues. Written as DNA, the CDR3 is TGTGCCAGTTATGGACAGGGGTATGGGGCCAACGTCCTGACTTTC. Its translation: CASYGQGYGANVLTF.

The CDR3 spells CASSRGSGNTIYF. The CDR3 DNA is TGTGCCAGCAGTAGGGGCTCTGGAAACACCATATATTTT. The chain links TRBV7-2 to TRBJ1-3, with D tentatively TRBD1 (5 bases). This CDR3 region has 13 residues. Germline V gene sequence: CDR1 SGHTA, CDR2 FQGNSA. Trimming removed 6 bases at V and 0 bases at J, with 6 bases between. Variable domain in full (rest from reference TRBV7-2 and TRBJ1-3): GAGVSQSPSNKVTEKGKDVELRCDPISGHTALYWYRQSLGQGLEFLIYFQGNSAPDKSGLPSDRFSAERTGGSVSTLTIQRTQQEDSAVYLCASSRGSGNTIYFGEGSWLTVV.

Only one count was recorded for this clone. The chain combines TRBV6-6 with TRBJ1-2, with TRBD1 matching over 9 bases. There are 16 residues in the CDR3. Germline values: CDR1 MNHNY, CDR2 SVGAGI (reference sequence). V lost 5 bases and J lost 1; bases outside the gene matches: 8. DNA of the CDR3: TGTGCCAGCAGTAAGCTCGGGACAGGGATTAACTATGGCTACACCTTC. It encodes CASSKLGTGINYGYTF.

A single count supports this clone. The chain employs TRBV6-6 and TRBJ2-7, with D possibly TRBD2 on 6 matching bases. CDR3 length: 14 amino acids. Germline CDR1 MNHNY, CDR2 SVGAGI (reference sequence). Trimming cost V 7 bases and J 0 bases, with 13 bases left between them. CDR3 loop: CASKVRRDSYEQYF. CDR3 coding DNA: TGTGCCAGCAAGGTACGGAGGGACTCCTACGAGCAGTACTTC.

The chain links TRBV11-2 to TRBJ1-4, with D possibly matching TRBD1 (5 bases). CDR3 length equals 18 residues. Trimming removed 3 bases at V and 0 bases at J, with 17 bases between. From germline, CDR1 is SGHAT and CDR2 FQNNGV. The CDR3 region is CASSFRGVYSATNEKLFF. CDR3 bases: TGTGCCAGCAGCTTCCGGGGGGTATATAGTGCAACTAATGAAAAACTGTTTTTT.

The CDR3 spells CASSPGEEAFF. The CDR3 DNA reads TGTGCCAGCTCACCAGGAGAGGAGGCTTTCTTT. The rearrangement uses TRBV18 and TRBJ1-1; D remains ambiguous. V was trimmed by 2 bases and J by 11 bases, leaving 9 bases between them. Germline-derived CDR1 and CDR2 are KGHSH and LQKENI. The CDR3 is 11 amino acids. The variable domain in full, with the rest retrieved from reference TRBV18 and TRBJ1-1, is NAGVMQNPRHLVRRRGQEARLRCSPMKGHSHVYWYRQLPEEGLKFMVYLQKENIIDESGMPKERFSAEFPKEGPSILRIQQVVRGDSAAYFCASSPGEEAFFGQGTRLTVV.

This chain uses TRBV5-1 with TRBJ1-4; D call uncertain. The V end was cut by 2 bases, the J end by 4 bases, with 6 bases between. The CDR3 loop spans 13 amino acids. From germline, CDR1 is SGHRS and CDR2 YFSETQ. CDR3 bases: TGCGCCAGCAGCTTTGGAGATAATGAAAAACTGTTTTTT. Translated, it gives CASSFGDNEKLFF.

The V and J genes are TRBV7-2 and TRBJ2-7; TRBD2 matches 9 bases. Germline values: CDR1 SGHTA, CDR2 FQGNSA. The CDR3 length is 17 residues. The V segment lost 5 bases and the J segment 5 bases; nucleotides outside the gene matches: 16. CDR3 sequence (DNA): TGTGCCAGCAGCCTGGGCGGGGTAGCGGGAGTATTCGACGAGCAGTACTTC. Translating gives CASSLGGVAGVFDEQYF.

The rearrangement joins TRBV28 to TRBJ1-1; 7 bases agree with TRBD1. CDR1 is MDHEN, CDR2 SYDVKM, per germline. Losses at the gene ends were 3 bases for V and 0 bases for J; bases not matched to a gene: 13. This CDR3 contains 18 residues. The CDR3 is CASSFFRPRQGMNTEAFF. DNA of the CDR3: TGTGCCAGCAGTTTCTTCCGTCCGAGACAGGGCATGAACACTGAAGCTTTCTTT.

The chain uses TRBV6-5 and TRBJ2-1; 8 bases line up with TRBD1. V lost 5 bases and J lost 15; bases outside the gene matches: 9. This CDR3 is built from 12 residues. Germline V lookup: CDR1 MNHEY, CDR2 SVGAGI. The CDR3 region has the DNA TGTGCCAGCAGTCTTCAGGGGGCGGTGATGTTCTTC. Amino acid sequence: CASSLQGAVMFF.

CDR3 residues: CASSYTFADTQYF. CDR3 in DNA: TGTGCCAGCAGTTACACATTCGCAGATACGCAGTATTTT. The V and J genes are TRBV6-5 and TRBJ2-3, with D unclear. Deletions cut 2 bases from V and 4 bases from J, with 7 bases between. Germline V gives CDR1 MNHEY, CDR2 SVGAGI. This CDR3 is built from 13 residues.

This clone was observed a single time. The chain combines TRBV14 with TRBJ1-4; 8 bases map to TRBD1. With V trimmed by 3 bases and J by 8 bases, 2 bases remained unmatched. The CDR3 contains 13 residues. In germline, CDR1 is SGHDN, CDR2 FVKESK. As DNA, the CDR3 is TGTGCCAGCAGCCAGACAGGGGTCGAAAAACTGTTTTTT. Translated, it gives CASSQTGVEKLFF.

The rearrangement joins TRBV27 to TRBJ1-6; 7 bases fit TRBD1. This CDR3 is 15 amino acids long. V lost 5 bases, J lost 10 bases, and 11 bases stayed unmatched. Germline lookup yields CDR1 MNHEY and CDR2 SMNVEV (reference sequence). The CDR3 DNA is TGTGCCAGCAGTCCCGAACAGGGGATGAGATCACCCCTCCACTTT. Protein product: CASSPEQGMRSPLHF.

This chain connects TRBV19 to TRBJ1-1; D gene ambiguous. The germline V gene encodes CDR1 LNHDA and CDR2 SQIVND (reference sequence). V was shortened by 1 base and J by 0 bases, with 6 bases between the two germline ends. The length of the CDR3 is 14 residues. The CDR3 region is CASSIVAVNTEAFF. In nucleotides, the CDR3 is TGTGCCAGTAGTATAGTTGCGGTGAACACTGAAGCTTTCTTT.

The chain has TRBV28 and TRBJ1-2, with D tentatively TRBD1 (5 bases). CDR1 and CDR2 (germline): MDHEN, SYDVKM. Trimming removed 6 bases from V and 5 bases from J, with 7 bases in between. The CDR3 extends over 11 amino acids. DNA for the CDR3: TGTGCCAGCAGCACAGGATATGGCTACACCTTC. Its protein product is CASSTGYGYTF.

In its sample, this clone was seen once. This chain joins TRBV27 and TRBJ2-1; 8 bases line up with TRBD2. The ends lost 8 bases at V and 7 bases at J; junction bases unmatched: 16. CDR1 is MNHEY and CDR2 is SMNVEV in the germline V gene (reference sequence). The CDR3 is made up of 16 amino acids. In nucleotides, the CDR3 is TGTGCCAGCGGATCTAGCGGGCCTCAAACCCCTAATGAGCAGTTCTTC. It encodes CASGSSGPQTPNEQFF.

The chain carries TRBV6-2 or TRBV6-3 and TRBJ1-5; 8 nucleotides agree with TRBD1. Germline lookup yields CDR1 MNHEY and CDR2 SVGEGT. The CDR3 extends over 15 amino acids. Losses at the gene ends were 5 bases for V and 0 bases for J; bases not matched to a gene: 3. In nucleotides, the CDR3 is TGTGCCAGCAGTGGGACAGGAATTAGCAATCAGCCCCAGCATTTT. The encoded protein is CASSGTGISNQPQHF.